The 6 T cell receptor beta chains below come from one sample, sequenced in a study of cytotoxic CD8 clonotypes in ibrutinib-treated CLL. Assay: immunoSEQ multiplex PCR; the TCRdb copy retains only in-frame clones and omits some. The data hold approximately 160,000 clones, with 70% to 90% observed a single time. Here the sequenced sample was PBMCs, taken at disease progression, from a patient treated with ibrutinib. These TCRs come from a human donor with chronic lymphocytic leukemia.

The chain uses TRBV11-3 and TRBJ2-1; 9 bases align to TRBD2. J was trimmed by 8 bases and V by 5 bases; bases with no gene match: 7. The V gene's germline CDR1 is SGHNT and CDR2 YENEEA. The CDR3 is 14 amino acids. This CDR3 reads CASSAGLASDEQFF. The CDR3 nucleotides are TGTGCCAGCAGCGCGGGACTAGCTTCCGATGAGCAGTTCTTC.

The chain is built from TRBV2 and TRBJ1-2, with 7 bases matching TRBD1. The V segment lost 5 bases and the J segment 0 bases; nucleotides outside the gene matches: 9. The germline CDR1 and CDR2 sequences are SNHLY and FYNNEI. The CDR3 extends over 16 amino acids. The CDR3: CASSSRDRITNYGYTF. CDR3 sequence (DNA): TGTGCCAGCAGTTCCCGGGACAGAATTACTAACTATGGCTACACCTTC. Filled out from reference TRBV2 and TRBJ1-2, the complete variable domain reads EPEVTQTPSHQVTQMGQEVILRCVPISNHLYFYWYRQILGQKVEFLVSFYNNEISEKSEIFDDQFSVERPDGSNFTLKIRSTKLEDSAMYFCASSSRDRITNYGYTFGSGTRLTVV.

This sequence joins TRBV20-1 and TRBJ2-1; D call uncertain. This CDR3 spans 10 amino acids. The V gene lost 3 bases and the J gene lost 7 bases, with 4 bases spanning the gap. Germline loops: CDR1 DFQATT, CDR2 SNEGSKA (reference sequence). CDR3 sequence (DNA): TGCAGTGCTAGGGTTAATGAGCAGTTCTTC. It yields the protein CSARVNEQFF.

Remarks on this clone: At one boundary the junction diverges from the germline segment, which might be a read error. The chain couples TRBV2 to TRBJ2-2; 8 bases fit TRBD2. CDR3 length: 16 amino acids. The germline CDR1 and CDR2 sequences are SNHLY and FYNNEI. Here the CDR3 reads CASTEPGTRGAGELFF. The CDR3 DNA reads TGTGCCAGCACTGAACCCGGGACTAGGGGGGCCGGGGAGCTGTTTTTT.

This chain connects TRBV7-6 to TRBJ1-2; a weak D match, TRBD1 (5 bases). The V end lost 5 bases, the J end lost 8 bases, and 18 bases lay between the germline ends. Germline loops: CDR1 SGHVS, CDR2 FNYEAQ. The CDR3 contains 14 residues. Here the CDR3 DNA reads TGTGCCAGCAGCCCAGATTCAAGGGGCGACGGCTACACCTTC. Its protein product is CASSPDSRGDGYTF.

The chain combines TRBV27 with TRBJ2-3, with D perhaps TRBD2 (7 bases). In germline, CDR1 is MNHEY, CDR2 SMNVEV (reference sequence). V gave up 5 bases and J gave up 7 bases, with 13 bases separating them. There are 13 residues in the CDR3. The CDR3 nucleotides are TGTGCCAGCAGTAGGGGGGGGTTAAATACGCAGTATTTT. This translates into CASSRGGLNTQYF.